This TCR beta chain is from a study of blood T cell repertoires in COVID-19. CDR1 SGHNT and CDR2 YYREEE come from the germline V gene (reference sequence). This CDR3 contains 17 residues. Trimming took 0 bases from V and 0 from J; bases not matched to a gene: 2. Sequencing was performed with immunoSEQ multiplex PCR; in TCRdb, only in-frame clones are kept and a portion is missing. The sample includes 350,000 or so clones, more than 70% of them seen just once. The V and J genes are TRBV5-4 and TRBJ2-3, with 12 positions matching TRBD2. This TCR derives from a woman aged 30 to 39 with COVID-19, enrolled during active disease. The specimen sequenced was peripheral blood. CDR3 DNA sequence: TGTGCCAGCAGCTTGGACGGGACTAGCGGGAGCACAGATACGCAGTATTTT. Protein: CASSLDGTSGSTDTQYF.